This TCR beta chain stems from a study of beta chain features in type 1 diabetes. Whole-study results and caveats: Moderate but significant shortening of TCRB CDR3s was recorded in all four CD4+ subsets from Type 1 diabetes patients.

CDR3 length: 12 residues. Germline CDR1 is SQVTM and CDR2 is ANQGSEA. Trimming shortened V by 3 bases and J by 7 bases, and 12 bases separated the two germline ends. Of note for this clone: Its antigen remains unknown.

Expressed TCRB transcripts were sequenced because the entire RNA isolate underwent reverse transcription. Sequencing was performed with immunoSEQ multiplex PCR; in TCRdb, only in-frame clones are kept and a portion is missing. The table has under 300,000 clones, around 13% seen once. The V call is TRBV29-1, the J call TRBJ1-2, with a weak D call TRBD1 (5 bases). The sequenced material came from naive CD4+ T cells from blood. This TCR derives from a man aged 30 to 39 with type 1 diabetes. This CDR3 is CSVDGGGSGYTF. In DNA form, the CDR3 reads TGCAGCGTTGACGGGGGGGGAAGTGGCTACACCTTC.